This TCR beta chain stems from a study of T cells in Graves' hyperthyroidism and ophthalmopathy. At least ten counts were recorded for this clonotype. Its antigen is unidentified. Study conclusions and caveats: The model anticipated ophthalmopathy a median approximately 6.5 months pre-onset.

TCR beta CDR3 region amplification was performed from RNA transcripts. The HTBI set primed first-round TCR CDR3 RT-PCR. TCRdb reprocessed the multiplex PCR reads with MiXCR, giving one entry per CDR3 protein. The sample contains 650,000 to 700,000 distinct CDR3 sequences, 15% to 20% of which appear only once. Germline assignment: CDR1 MNHNS and CDR2 SASEGT. The V and J ends lost 8 bases and 6 bases respectively, with 11 bases between them. There are 12 residues in the CDR3. An absence of ophthalmopathy progression within 18 months meant stable Graves' hyperthyroidism. Diagnoses were made from clinical symptoms, serum measures (thyroxine and TRAb), thyroid ultrasound and orbital computed tomography. The PBMCs had their origin in around 9.1 ml of fresh peripheral blood.

The V call is TRBV6-1, the J call TRBJ2-1, with D unresolved. The specimen was blood. This clonotype was sampled from a man aged 50-59 years with Graves' hyperthyroidism. CDR3 coding DNA: TGTGCCAGCGCCAGTTTGAGCAATGAGCAGTTCTTC. Translated, it gives CASASLSNEQFF.